Following are 24 T cell receptor beta chains from one sample sequenced in a study of OX40 agonist ivuxolimab in advanced cancers. The library was obtained by the immunoSEQ multiplex PCR assay. Held by TCRdb, this immuneACCESS table contains in-frame sequences only and omits some clones. Under half of the omission traces to an unresolved V gene where checked; the cause of the rest is unknown. The sample data list tens of thousands of clones, and about 85% of these were observed just once. About 1% of the sample is held by the ten biggest clonotypes. The material sequenced was CD4+ or CD8+ T cells sorted from blood, taken in a trial of the OX40 agonist ivuxolimab. Receptors originate from an adult with an advanced solid tumor such as melanoma, head and neck, liver or kidney cancer.

Only one count was recorded for this clone. The chain recombines TRBV9 with TRBJ2-3, with 7 nucleotides matching TRBD1. J was trimmed by 3 bases and V by 2 bases; bases with no gene match: 6. CDR1 and CDR2 from the germline V gene are SGDLS and YYNGEE. The CDR3 runs 15 residues. The CDR3 loop is CASSVEGAETDTQYF. Here the CDR3 DNA reads TGTGCCAGCAGCGTTGAGGGGGCTGAGACAGATACGCAGTATTTT.

This chain connects TRBV10-1 to TRBJ1-2; unclear D gene. Germline CDR1 WNHNN, CDR2 SYGVQD (reference sequence). The germline V and J ends were trimmed by 6 bases and 4 bases, with 9 bases remaining between them. The CDR3 consists of 12 residues. The CDR3 DNA reads as TGCGCCAGCAGCGAGGATGGCTATGGCTACACCTTC. Translating it yields CASSEDGYGYTF.

The chain combines TRBV2 with TRBJ1-2; possible D gene TRBD1, 5 bases. Germline values: CDR1 SNHLY, CDR2 FYNNEI. The V end was cut by 0 bases, the J end by 4 bases, with 15 bases between. This CDR3 comprises 16 residues. The CDR3 DNA reads TGTGCCAGCAGTGAAGCGGGGGTCCTAAAACTCTATGGCTACACCTTC. Amino acid sequence: CASSEAGVLKLYGYTF.

The rearrangement uses TRBV5-1 and TRBJ2-1; 9 bases match TRBD2. Germline V CDR1 and CDR2: SGHRS, YFSETQ. Unmatched junction bases numbered 10, after V lost 0 bases and J lost 9 bases. The CDR3 is 16 amino acids. CDR3 region: CASSLGASGKVGEQFF. In DNA, the CDR3 is TGCGCCAGCAGCTTGGGGGCTAGCGGGAAAGTGGGTGAGCAGTTCTTC.

DNA for the CDR3: TGCGCCAGCAGCCCAGACAGCCTCGAGGGGCTATACAATGAGCAGTTCTTC. It codes for CASSPDSLEGLYNEQFF. The chain carries TRBV5-1 and TRBJ2-1; perhaps D is TRBD1 or TRBD2 (5 bases each). V lost 4 bases to trimming and J lost 4 bases, with 21 bases between them. The CDR3 has 17 residues. Germline lookup yields CDR1 SGHRS and CDR2 YFSETQ. Combining the CDR3 with reference TRBV5-1 and TRBJ2-1 gives the whole variable domain KAGVTQTPRYLIKTRGQQVTLSCSPISGHRSVSWYQQTPGQGLQFLFEYFSETQRNKGNFPGRFSGRQFSNSRSEMNVSTLELGDSALYLCASSPDSLEGLYNEQFFGPGTRLTVL.

V and J are TRBV28 and TRBJ1-5; D call uncertain. This CDR3 has 14 amino acids. Trimming took 5 bases from V and 7 from J, leaving 15 bases between them. Per germline, CDR1 MDHEN and CDR2 SYDVKM. CDR3 region: CASSPINGRQPQHF. CDR3 in DNA: TGTGCCAGCAGTCCTATCAACGGGAGGCAGCCCCAGCATTTT.

The rearrangement links TRBV10-3 to TRBJ2-3, with TRBD2 matching 8 bases. The V gene's germline CDR1 is ENHRY and CDR2 SYGVKD. Trimming removed 2 bases from V and 5 bases from J; junction bases left unmatched: 6. The CDR3 covers 15 residues. DNA for the CDR3: TGTGCCATCAGTGAGCGGGGGGGGCAGGGAGATACGCAGTATTTT. It codes for CAISERGGQGDTQYF.

V is TRBV11-3 and J is TRBJ2-1; 9 bases are shared with TRBD2. The CDR3 loop spans 15 amino acids. V gave up 6 bases and J gave up 5 bases; unmatched junction bases: 8. In germline, CDR1 is SGHNT, CDR2 YENEEA. The CDR3 DNA is TGTGCCAGCAGTCCCCTAGCGGGGTTCAACAATGAGCAGTTCTTC. As protein: CASSPLAGFNNEQFF. Drawing the rest from reference TRBV11-3 and TRBJ2-1, the complete variable domain is EAGVVQSPRYKIIEKKQPVAFWCNPISGHNTLYWYLQNLGQGPELLIRYENEEAVDDSQLPKDRFSAERLKGVDSTLKIQPAELGDSAVYLCASSPLAGFNNEQFFGPGTRLTVL.

J is TRBJ2-3 and V is TRBV19, with D possibly matching TRBD2 (6 bases). This CDR3 region has 13 residues. Germline CDR1 reads LNHDA; CDR2 reads SQIVND (reference sequence). The germline V and J ends were trimmed by 2 bases and 6 bases, with 9 bases remaining between them. CDR3 nucleotide sequence: TGTGCCAGTAGTATAACTAGCAGGGATACGCAGTATTTT. Protein product: CASSITSRDTQYF.

This clone was counted between two and nine times. This chain uses TRBV5-1 with TRBJ1-1, with unresolved D. Trimming left V 1 base short and J 0 bases short, with 13 bases between. The CDR3 covers 16 residues. Germline loops: CDR1 SGHRS, CDR2 YFSETQ. The CDR3: CASSLLGYHMNTEAFF. DNA of the CDR3: TGCGCCAGCAGCTTGTTGGGATATCACATGAACACTGAAGCTTTCTTT.

This chain joins TRBV14 and TRBJ2-1; possibly TRBD2 for D (6 bases). Germline V gives CDR1 SGHDN, CDR2 FVKESK. CDR3 length: 15 residues. V lost 4 bases and J 6 bases, leaving 16 bases between the germline ends. This CDR3 reads CASSLETPGLNEQFF. CDR3 bases: TGTGCCAGCAGCCTAGAGACCCCGGGACTCAATGAGCAGTTCTTC.

The V and J genes are TRBV28 and TRBJ2-3, with D unresolved. Germline loops: CDR1 MDHEN, CDR2 SYDVKM. With 5 bases removed from V and 5 bases from J, the gap between germline ends came to 14 bases. The CDR3 consists of 14 residues. CDR3: CASSTPPGGDTQYF. Here the CDR3 DNA reads TGTGCCAGCAGTACCCCGCCGGGCGGAGATACGCAGTATTTT. The variable domain in full, with the rest retrieved from reference TRBV28 and TRBJ2-3, is DVKVTQSSRYLVKRTGEKVFLECVQDMDHENMFWYRQDPGLGLRLIYFSYDVKMKEKGDIPEGYSVSREKKERFSLILESASTNQTSMYLCASSTPPGGDTQYFGPGTRLTVL.

The V gene is TRBV5-5, the J gene TRBJ2-5; 7 bases line up with TRBD2. Germline V gene sequence: CDR1 SGHKS, CDR2 YYEKEE (reference sequence). The CDR3 contains 14 residues. Trimming removed 1 base from V and 5 bases from J; junction bases left unmatched: 5. The chain's CDR3 is CASSLTAGFETQYF. CDR3 nucleotides: TGTGCCAGCAGCTTGACAGCGGGGTTCGAGACCCAGTACTTC. The full variable domain, in which reference TRBV5-5 and TRBJ2-5 provide the parts outside the CDR3, is DAGVTQSPTHLIKTRGQQVTLRCSPISGHKSVSWYQQVLGQGPQFIFQYYEKEERGRGNFPDRFSARQFPNYSSELNVNALLLGDSALYLCASSLTAGFETQYFGPGTRLLVL.

The rearrangement joins TRBV11-3 to TRBJ1-4, with 9 bases identical to TRBD1. Germline assignment: CDR1 SGHNT and CDR2 YENEEA. The CDR3 totals 17 residues. Trimming took 5 bases from V and 0 from J; bases not matched to a gene: 7. The CDR3: CASSPGQGRTTNEKLFF. CDR3 DNA sequence: TGTGCCAGCAGCCCAGGACAGGGGAGAACAACTAATGAAAAACTGTTTTTT.

The gene calls are TRBV6-6 and TRBJ1-4, with D maybe TRBD1 (6 bases). Germline CDR1 MNHNY, CDR2 SVGAGI (reference sequence). Trimming stripped 6 bases from V and 8 bases from J, with 16 bases between. CDR3 length equals 14 residues. This chain's CDR3 is CASSQAGVGEKLFF. CDR3 nucleotides: TGTGCCAGCAGCCAAGCAGGGGTAGGGGAAAAACTGTTTTTT.

This chain uses TRBV19 with TRBJ2-1, with 13 positions matching TRBD2. V trimming: 4 bases; J trimming: 10 bases; junction bases outside the gene matches: 13. There are 17 residues in the CDR3. The germline V gene has CDR1 LNHDA and CDR2 SQIVND (reference sequence). CDR3 bases: TGTGCCAGTAGTACGAGACCACTAGCGGGAGGGCCCCACGAGCAGTTCTTC. The encoded protein is CASSTRPLAGGPHEQFF.

The rearrangement joins TRBV5-1 to TRBJ2-2; D gene ambiguous. V lost 6 bases to trimming and J lost 2 bases, with 11 bases between them. Germline V gene sequence: CDR1 SGHRS, CDR2 YFSETQ. The CDR3 sequence is 14 residues long. The CDR3 sequence: CASKERENTGELFF. The CDR3 DNA sequence: TGCGCCAGCAAGGAGCGCGAAAACACCGGGGAGCTGTTTTTT.

This clone was counted between two and nine times. The CDR3 nucleotides are TGCGCCAGCAAAAATGTCGGGGGGGCCACCTCCTACGAGCAGTACTTC. It yields the protein CASKNVGGATSYEQYF. The chain employs TRBV10-2 and TRBJ2-7, with TRBD2 matching 8 bases. After removal of 7 bases from V and 0 bases from J, the junction contained 11 bases not matched to a gene. CDR1 is WSHSY and CDR2 is SAAADI in the germline V gene. This CDR3 has 16 amino acids.

The chain uses TRBV5-6 and TRBJ1-2; 7 positions agree with TRBD1. V shed 4 bases and J 3 bases; nucleotides not matched to a gene: 6. Germline loops: CDR1 SGHDT, CDR2 YYEEEE. The CDR3 spans 14 residues. The CDR3 sequence is CASSVGGDDYGYTF. The CDR3 nucleotides read TGTGCCAGCAGCGTAGGGGGCGACGACTATGGCTACACCTTC.

The gene calls are TRBV10-3 and TRBJ2-2; 7 bases line up with TRBD2. This CDR3 is 16 amino acids long. J lost 0 bases, V lost 6 bases, and 7 bases had no gene match. From germline, CDR1 is ENHRY and CDR2 SYGVKD. The CDR3 sequence: CAIRASGGTNTGELFF. The CDR3 nucleotides are TGTGCCATCAGAGCTTCGGGAGGTACGAACACCGGGGAGCTGTTTTTT.

This chain joins TRBV15 and TRBJ2-3, with TRBD2 matching 9 bases. CDR1 is LNHNV and CDR2 is YYDKDF in the germline V gene (reference sequence). The CDR3 sequence is 19 residues long. J lost 0 bases, V lost 0 bases, and 10 bases had no gene match. The CDR3, as DNA: TGTGCCACCAGCAGAGATCTTGGCGGGGGGGCGGTAAGCACAGATACGCAGTATTTT. Amino acids: CATSRDLGGGAVSTDTQYF.

The chain couples TRBV11-3 to TRBJ2-2; a weak D match, TRBD2 (6 bases). CDR1 and CDR2 (germline): SGHNT, YENEEA. CDR3 size: 16 residues. The germline V and J ends were trimmed by 5 bases and 0 bases, with 13 bases remaining between them. The CDR3 DNA reads as TGTGCCAGCAGCCAAACGGGACTGTCGAACACCGGGGAGCTGTTTTTT. Translating it yields CASSQTGLSNTGELFF.

This chain links TRBV5-1 with TRBJ1-2; a possible D gene is TRBD1 (5 bases). The CDR3 is made up of 15 amino acids. V lost 4 bases, J lost 2 bases, and 15 bases lay in between. Germline loops: CDR1 SGHRS, CDR2 YFSETQ. CDR3 sequence reads: CASSLGDGRNYGYTF. CDR3 DNA sequence: TGCGCCAGCAGCCTGGGGGACGGAAGAAACTATGGCTACACCTTC.

A few counts support this clone. The gene calls are TRBV1 and TRBJ2-1; the D segment call TRBD2 is taken from the table without a DNA check. TRBV1 is designated a pseudogene. The CDR3 runs to 16 residues. CDR3 sequence: CTSSQDGGSSYNEQFF. The CDR3 DNA reads TGCACCAGCAGCCAAGATGGCGGGAGCTCCTACAATGAGCAGTTCTTC.